These T cell receptor beta chains were read from a single sample in a study of shared clonotypes between healthy human individuals. Generated by immunoSEQ multiplex PCR, the TCRdb table keeps only in-frame clones and is missing some. This table holds 2 million to 2.5 million clones, 95% found once. The sequencing sample was made of naive CD4+ T cells sorted from blood. These receptor sequences come from a man aged 18 to 29 in good health. Each CDR3 is given with its conserved first and last residue. A D gene is named only where the DNA matches it firmly. Clone size is not always given. Where it is, it says once, few, many or a class for expanded clones.

clone_size: NA; j_call: TRBJ2-5; v_call: TRBV11-2; d_call: NA; cdr3_aa: CASRPQTGTQETQYF; cdr3_nt: TGTGCCAGCAGACCGCAGACAGGAACTCAAGAGACCCAGTACTTC
clone_size: NA; j_call: TRBJ2-1; v_call: TRBV10-3; d_call: NA; cdr3_aa: CAISENYNEQFF; cdr3_nt: TGTGCCATCAGTGAGAACTACAATGAGCAGTTCTTC
clone_size: NA; j_call: TRBJ2-1; v_call: TRBV11-2; d_call: TRBD1; cdr3_aa: CASSDGTAYNEQFF; cdr3_nt: TGTGCCAGCAGCGATGGGACAGCCTACAATGAGCAGTTCTTC
clone_size: NA; j_call: TRBJ2-7; v_call: TRBV7-9; d_call: TRBD2; cdr3_aa: CASSLGSLAGGGNEQYF; cdr3_nt: TGTGCCAGCAGCTTAGGTTCCCTAGCGGGAGGTGGGAACGAGCAGTACTTC
clone_size: NA; j_call: TRBJ1-5; v_call: TRBV15; d_call: NA; cdr3_aa: CATSSIIDQPQHF; cdr3_nt: TGTGCCACCAGCAGCATAATAGATCAGCCCCAGCATTTT
clone_size: NA; j_call: TRBJ1-5; v_call: TRBV6-5; d_call: NA; cdr3_aa: CASSAGGGSNQPQHF; cdr3_nt: TGTGCCAGCAGTGCCGGTGGGGGTAGCAATCAGCCCCAGCATTTT
clone_size: NA; j_call: TRBJ2-7; v_call: TRBV20-1; d_call: NA; cdr3_aa: CSAIRVPEQYF; cdr3_nt: TGCAGCGCCATTAGGGTTCCCGAGCAGTACTTC
clone_size: NA; j_call: TRBJ2-7; v_call: TRBV6-1; d_call: TRBD1; cdr3_aa: CASSEGGQGHYEQYF; cdr3_nt: TGTGCCAGCAGTGAAGGAGGACAGGGGCACTACGAGCAGTACTTC
clone_size: NA; j_call: TRBJ1-1; v_call: TRBV7-8; d_call: TRBD1; cdr3_aa: CASSPGTGGLGTEAFF; cdr3_nt: TGTGCCAGCAGCCCCGGGACAGGGGGCTTGGGCACTGAAGCTTTCTTT
clone_size: NA; j_call: TRBJ2-6; v_call: TRBV7-2; d_call: TRBD2; cdr3_aa: CASSLNGGAAGANVLTF; cdr3_nt: TGTGCCAGCAGCCTGAACGGGGGGGCCGCTGGGGCCAACGTCCTGACTTTC
clone_size: NA; j_call: TRBJ2-1; v_call: TRBV10-2; d_call: NA; cdr3_aa: CASSGQWVNEQFF; cdr3_nt: TGCGCCAGCAGTGGTCAATGGGTCAATGAGCAGTTCTTC
clone_size: NA; j_call: TRBJ2-1; v_call: TRBV6-5; d_call: TRBD1; cdr3_aa: CASSTGGEQFF; cdr3_nt: TGTGCCAGCAGTACAGGGGGTGAGCAGTTCTTC
clone_size: NA; j_call: TRBJ1-2; v_call: TRBV19; d_call: NA; cdr3_aa: CASGPPGTDYGYTF; cdr3_nt: TGTGCCAGTGGCCCTCCCGGGACGGACTATGGCTACACCTTC
clone_size: NA; j_call: TRBJ2-2; v_call: TRBV27; d_call: NA; cdr3_aa: CASSLSTQKNTGELFF; cdr3_nt: TGTGCCAGCAGTTTATCGACGCAGAAGAACACCGGGGAGCTGTTTTTT
clone_size: NA; j_call: TRBJ2-3; v_call: TRBV7-3; d_call: NA; cdr3_aa: CASSLMSSTDTQYF; cdr3_nt: TGTGCCAGCAGCTTAATGTCTTCCACAGATACGCAGTATTTT
clone_size: NA; j_call: TRBJ2-5; v_call: TRBV10-3; d_call: TRBD2; cdr3_aa: CAISLGTSGEETQYF; cdr3_nt: TGTGCCATCAGCCTAGGGACTAGCGGAGAAGAGACCCAGTACTTC
clone_size: once; j_call: TRBJ1-1; v_call: TRBV29-1; d_call: NA; cdr3_aa: CSVVAEPNTEAFF; cdr3_nt: TGCAGCGTTGTAGCAGAACCGAACACTGAAGCTTTCTTT
clone_size: NA; j_call: TRBJ1-1; v_call: TRBV6-5; d_call: NA; cdr3_aa: CASSSPGATEAFF; cdr3_nt: TGTGCCAGCAGTTCCCCAGGAGCCACTGAAGCTTTCTTT
clone_size: once; j_call: TRBJ2-6; v_call: TRBV30; d_call: NA; cdr3_aa: CAWIGSGANVLTF; cdr3_nt: TGTGCCTGGATTGGCTCTGGGGCCAACGTCCTGACTTTC
clone_size: NA; j_call: TRBJ2-1; v_call: TRBV5-1; d_call: NA; cdr3_aa: CASSLAGQDTLGDEQFF; cdr3_nt: TGCGCCAGCAGCTTGGCAGGGCAGGACACCTTAGGGGATGAGCAGTTCTTC
clone_size: once; j_call: TRBJ2-7; v_call: TRBV30; d_call: TRBD1; cdr3_aa: CAWDRDVSEQYF; cdr3_nt: TGTGCCTGGGACAGGGACGTTAGCGAGCAGTACTTC
clone_size: NA; j_call: TRBJ1-2; v_call: TRBV5-1; d_call: NA; cdr3_aa: CASSLAGNDGYTF; cdr3_nt: TGCGCCAGCAGCTTGGCCGGGAATGATGGCTACACCTTC
clone_size: NA; j_call: TRBJ1-1; v_call: TRBV18; d_call: NA; cdr3_aa: CASDLYTGSGTEAFF; cdr3_nt: TGTGCCAGCGACCTCTACACGGGCTCCGGGACTGAAGCTTTCTTT
clone_size: NA; j_call: TRBJ1-2; v_call: TRBV5-4; d_call: NA; cdr3_aa: CASSPEVGTNYGYTF; cdr3_nt: TGTGCCAGCAGCCCCGAGGTGGGAACTAACTATGGCTACACCTTC
clone_size: once; j_call: TRBJ1-1; v_call: TRBV7-9; d_call: NA; cdr3_aa: CASSLALRFPGGDTEAFF; cdr3_nt: TGTGCCAGCAGCTTAGCCCTCCGTTTTCCCGGAGGGGACACTGAAGCTTTCTTT
clone_size: NA; j_call: TRBJ2-3; v_call: TRBV29-1; d_call: NA; cdr3_aa: CSLLDEPDTQYF; cdr3_nt: TGCAGCTTGTTGGACGAGCCAGATACGCAGTATTTT
clone_size: NA; j_call: TRBJ2-7; v_call: TRBV7-2; d_call: TRBD2; cdr3_aa: CASSGGVGTSYEQYF; cdr3_nt: TGTGCCAGCAGCGGGGGGGTAGGAACTTCCTACGAGCAGTACTTC
clone_size: NA; j_call: TRBJ1-2; v_call: TRBV5-1; d_call: NA; cdr3_aa: CASSLAPGEDYGYTF; cdr3_nt: TGCGCCAGCAGCTTGGCCCCAGGGGAAGACTATGGCTACACCTTC
clone_size: once; j_call: TRBJ2-3; v_call: TRBV7-2; d_call: NA; cdr3_aa: CASSLAGGASDTQYF; cdr3_nt: TGTGCCAGCAGCTTAGCGGGAGGTGCGTCAGATACGCAGTATTTT
clone_size: NA; j_call: TRBJ2-5; v_call: TRBV2; d_call: TRBD2; cdr3_aa: CASSEGLALETQYF; cdr3_nt: TGTGCCAGCAGTGAAGGACTAGCGTTAGAGACCCAGTACTTC
clone_size: NA; j_call: TRBJ1-1; v_call: TRBV10-3; d_call: NA; cdr3_aa: CAIRVGGNTEAFF; cdr3_nt: TGTGCCATCAGAGTGGGCGGGAACACTGAAGCTTTCTTT